These 5 T cell receptor beta chains originate from one sample sequenced in a study of CD8 T cells in Susac syndrome. The RNA input was roughly 0.45 to 1 ug, and it was reverse transcribed with random hexamers. TCRdb redid the calling of the immunoSEQ multiplex PCR reads with MiXCR, one entry per CDR3 protein. The table shows 150,000 to 160,000 distinct CDR3 sequences, with roughly 94% occurring only once. The sequenced sample was CD8+ T cells from PBMCs. The receptors here all came from a human donor with multiple sclerosis.

This chain uses TRBV5-1 with TRBJ1-1, with 8 bases matching TRBD1. Germline lookup yields CDR1 SGHRS and CDR2 YFSETQ. The junction had 4 bases not matched to a gene; V was cut back by 5 bases and J by 4 bases. This CDR3 comprises 13 residues. CDR3 nucleotide sequence: TGCGCCAGCAGTCAGGACAGGGCCACTGAAGCTTTCTTT. Translating gives CASSQDRATEAFF.

The V gene is TRBV25-1, the J gene TRBJ1-6, with D maybe TRBD1 (5 bases). The CDR3 spans 13 residues. V was cut by 3 bases and J by 8 bases, with 8 bases left in between. Germline V gene lookup returns CDR1 MGHDK and CDR2 SYGVNS. CDR3 in DNA: TGTGCCAGCAGTGACCTGGGGGATTCACCCCTCCACTTT. Its protein is CASSDLGDSPLHF.

The J gene is TRBJ1-1, the V gene TRBV9, with D unresolved. V lost 3 bases and J lost 3, with 9 bases in between. Germline CDR1 reads SGDLS; CDR2 reads YYNGEE. The CDR3 is 13 amino acids. The CDR3 is CASSGGWYTEAFF. DNA for the CDR3: TGTGCCAGCAGCGGGGGTTGGTACACTGAAGCTTTCTTT.

The V gene is TRBV2, the J gene TRBJ2-1, with 8 bases aligning to TRBD2. V trimming: 4 bases; J trimming: 1 base; junction bases outside the gene matches: 6. This CDR3 is 16 amino acids long. In germline, CDR1 is SNHLY, CDR2 FYNNEI. In DNA, the CDR3 is TGTGCCAGCAGTGGTGCGGGGGGACCTTCCTACAATGAGCAGTTCTTC. It specifies CASSGAGGPSYNEQFF.

The rearrangement links TRBV4-3 to TRBJ2-4, with 7 bases fitting TRBD1. Germline values: CDR1 LGHNA, CDR2 YSLEER. V gave up 1 base and J gave up 1 base; unmatched junction bases: 16. The CDR3 covers 20 residues. CDR3 sequence: CASSQVGTAAPVGAKNIQYF. The CDR3 nucleotides read TGCGCCAGCAGCCAAGTTGGGACAGCCGCCCCCGTTGGGGCCAAAAACATTCAGTACTTC.